This T cell receptor (beta chain) is from a study of blood T cells in healthy people across ages. Details on this clonotype: Its antigen remains unidentified.

Overall study results and limits: Because donor CMV status was unknown, expanded clonotype changes were possibly confounded. More naive CD4+ cells and higher diversity were found in long-lived than in aged donors.

A second PCR of roughly 7 to 11 cycles used a sample-barcoded 5' primer and a J-beta primer mix. Every individual sample yielded 2.5 million or more paired-end reads (each containing CDR3). TCRdb re-called the 5' RACE reads through MiXCR, storing one row per CDR3 protein. Of fewer than 950,000 distinct CDR3 sequences in the sample, about 53% are singletons; the top ten hold approximately 41%. The germline V gene encodes CDR1 SGHAT and CDR2 FQNNGV. V was clipped by 1 base and J by 1 base, with 11 bases between them. The CDR3 runs 15 residues. This sequence was found in a man aged 80 or over in good health. The rearrangement links TRBV11-2 to TRBJ2-7; D may be TRBD1 (5 bases). The sample comprised blood. The CDR3 reads CASSLGPGWSYEQYF. The CDR3 region has the DNA TGTGCCAGCAGCTTAGGTCCAGGGTGGTCCTACGAGCAGTACTTC.